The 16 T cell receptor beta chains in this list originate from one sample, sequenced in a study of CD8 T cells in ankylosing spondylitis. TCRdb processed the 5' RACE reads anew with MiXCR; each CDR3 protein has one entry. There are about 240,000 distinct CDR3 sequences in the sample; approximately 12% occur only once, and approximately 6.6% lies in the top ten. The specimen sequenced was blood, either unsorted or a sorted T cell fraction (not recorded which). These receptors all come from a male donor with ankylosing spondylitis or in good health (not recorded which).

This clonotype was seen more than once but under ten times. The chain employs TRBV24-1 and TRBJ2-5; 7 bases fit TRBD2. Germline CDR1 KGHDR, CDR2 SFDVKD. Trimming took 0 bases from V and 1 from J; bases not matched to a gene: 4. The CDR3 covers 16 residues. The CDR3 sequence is CATSDLAGTTQETQYF. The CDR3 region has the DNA TGTGCCACCAGTGATTTGGCCGGGACTACCCAAGAGACCCAGTACTTC.

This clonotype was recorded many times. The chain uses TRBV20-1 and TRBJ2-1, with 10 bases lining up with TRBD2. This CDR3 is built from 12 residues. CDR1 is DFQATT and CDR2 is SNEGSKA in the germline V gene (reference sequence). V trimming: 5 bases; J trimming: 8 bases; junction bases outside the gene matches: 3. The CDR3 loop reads CSASGTSDEQFF. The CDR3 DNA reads TGCAGTGCTTCCGGGACTAGCGATGAGCAGTTCTTC.

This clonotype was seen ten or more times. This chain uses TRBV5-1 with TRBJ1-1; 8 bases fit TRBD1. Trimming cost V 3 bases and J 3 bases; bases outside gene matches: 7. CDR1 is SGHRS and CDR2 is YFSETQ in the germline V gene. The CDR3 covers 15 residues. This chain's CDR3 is CASSSSGGRDTEAFF. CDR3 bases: TGCGCCAGCAGCTCATCAGGGGGCCGGGACACTGAAGCTTTCTTT.

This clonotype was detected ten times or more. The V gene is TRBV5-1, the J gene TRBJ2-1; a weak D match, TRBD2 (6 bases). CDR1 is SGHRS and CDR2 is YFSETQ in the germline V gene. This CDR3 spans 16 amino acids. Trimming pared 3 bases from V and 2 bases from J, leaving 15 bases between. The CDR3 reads CASSSGRENAYNEQFF. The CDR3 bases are TGCGCCAGCAGCTCGGGCCGGGAGAACGCCTACAATGAGCAGTTCTTC.

The CDR3 DNA reads as TGTGCCAGCAGTTACGGTAACAGGGGGTCACTTCGTGAAAAACTGTTTTTT. Amino acids: CASSYGNRGSLREKLFF. This chain connects TRBV6-5 to TRBJ1-4; 8 bases align to TRBD1. Germline V lookup: CDR1 MNHEY, CDR2 SVGAGI. The V and J ends lost 2 bases and 7 bases, in that order; junction bases with no gene match: 12. This CDR3 comprises 17 residues.

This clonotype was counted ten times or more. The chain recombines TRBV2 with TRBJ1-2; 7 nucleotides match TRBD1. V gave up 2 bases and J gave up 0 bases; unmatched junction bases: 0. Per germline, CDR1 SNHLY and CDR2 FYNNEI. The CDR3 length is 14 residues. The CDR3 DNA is TGTGCCAGCAGTGAACAGGGGGCTAACTATGGCTACACCTTC. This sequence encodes CASSEQGANYGYTF.

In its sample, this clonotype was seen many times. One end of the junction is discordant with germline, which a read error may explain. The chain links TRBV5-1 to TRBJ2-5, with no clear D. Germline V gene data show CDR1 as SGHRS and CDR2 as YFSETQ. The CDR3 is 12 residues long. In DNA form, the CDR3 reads TGTGCCAGCAGCTTGGGTCAAGAGACCCAGTACTTC. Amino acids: CASSLGQETQYF.

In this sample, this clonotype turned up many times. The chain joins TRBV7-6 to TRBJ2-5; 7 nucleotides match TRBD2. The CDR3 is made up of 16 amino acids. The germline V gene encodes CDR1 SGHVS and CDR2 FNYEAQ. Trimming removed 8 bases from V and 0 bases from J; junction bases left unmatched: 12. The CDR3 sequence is CASDTWGEGYQETQYF. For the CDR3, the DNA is TGTGCCAGCGACACTTGGGGGGAGGGGTACCAAGAGACCCAGTACTTC.

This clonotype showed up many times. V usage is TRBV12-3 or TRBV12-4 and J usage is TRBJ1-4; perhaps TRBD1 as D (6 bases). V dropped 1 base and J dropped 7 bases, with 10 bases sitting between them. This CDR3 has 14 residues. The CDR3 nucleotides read TGTGCCAGCAGTTTAGGGGGGCGGGTTGAAAAACTGTTTTTT. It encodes CASSLGGRVEKLFF.

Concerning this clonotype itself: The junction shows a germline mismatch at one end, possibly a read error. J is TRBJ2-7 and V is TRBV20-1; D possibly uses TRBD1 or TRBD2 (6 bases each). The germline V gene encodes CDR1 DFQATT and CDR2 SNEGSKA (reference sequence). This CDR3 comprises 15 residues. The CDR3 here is CCAREGGHEIYEQYF. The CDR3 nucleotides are TGCTGTGCTAGAGAGGGGGGACACGAGATCTACGAGCAGTACTTC.

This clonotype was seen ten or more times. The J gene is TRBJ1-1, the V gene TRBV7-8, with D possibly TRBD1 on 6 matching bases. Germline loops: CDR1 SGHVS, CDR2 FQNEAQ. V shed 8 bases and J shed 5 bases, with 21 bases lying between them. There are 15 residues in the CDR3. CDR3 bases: TGTGCCAGCCTCCCCCTTATGGGGGGCCGGACTGAAGCTTTCTTT. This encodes CASLPLMGGRTEAFF.

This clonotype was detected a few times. In DNA form, the CDR3 reads TGTGCCACCCGGAGAAGCGGGCACCGGGACTCTAGCACAGATACGCAGTATTTT. It translates to CATRRSGHRDSSTDTQYF. This sequence joins TRBV24-1 and TRBJ2-3; TRBD2 is a possible D gene (6 bases). The germline V gene has CDR1 KGHDR and CDR2 SFDVKD. Trimming shortened V by 9 bases and J by 0 bases, and 24 bases separated the two germline ends. The CDR3 consists of 18 residues.

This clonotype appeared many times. The CDR3 bases are TGTGCCAGCAGCGTGGGACACAACAATGAGCAGTTCTTC. Protein product: CASSVGHNNEQFF. The chain has TRBV5-4 and TRBJ2-1; tentatively, D is TRBD1 (6 bases). This CDR3 is built from 13 residues. Between the trimmed V and J ends, which lost 4 bases and 5 bases, there was a span of 10 bases. The germline V gene encodes CDR1 SGHNT and CDR2 YYREEE (reference sequence).

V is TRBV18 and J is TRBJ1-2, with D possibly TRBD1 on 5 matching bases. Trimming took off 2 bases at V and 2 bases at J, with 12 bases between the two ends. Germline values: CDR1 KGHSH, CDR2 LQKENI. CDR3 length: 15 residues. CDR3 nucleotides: TGTGCCAGCTCACCATCCGGAGGGGTGAACTATGGCTACACCTTC. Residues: CASSPSGGVNYGYTF.

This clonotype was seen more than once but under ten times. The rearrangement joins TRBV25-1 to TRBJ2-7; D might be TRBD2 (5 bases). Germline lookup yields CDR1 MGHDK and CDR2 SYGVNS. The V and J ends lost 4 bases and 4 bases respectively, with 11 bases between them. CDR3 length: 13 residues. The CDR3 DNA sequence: TGTGCCAGCAGTGGTAGAGGGCGATACGAGCAGTACTTC. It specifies CASSGRGRYEQYF.

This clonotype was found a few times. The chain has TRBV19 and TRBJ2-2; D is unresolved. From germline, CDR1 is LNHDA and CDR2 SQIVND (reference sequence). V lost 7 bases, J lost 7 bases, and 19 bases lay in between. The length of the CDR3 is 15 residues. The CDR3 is CASKPSVLRGGELFF. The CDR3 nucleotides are TGTGCCAGTAAACCTTCGGTCCTGAGAGGCGGGGAGCTGTTTTTT. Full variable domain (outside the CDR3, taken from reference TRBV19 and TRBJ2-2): DGGITQSPKYLFRKEGQNVTLSCEQNLNHDAMYWYRQDPGQGLRLIYYSQIVNDFQKGDIAEGYSVSREKKESFPLTVTSAQKNPTAFYLCASKPSVLRGGELFFGEGSRLTVL.